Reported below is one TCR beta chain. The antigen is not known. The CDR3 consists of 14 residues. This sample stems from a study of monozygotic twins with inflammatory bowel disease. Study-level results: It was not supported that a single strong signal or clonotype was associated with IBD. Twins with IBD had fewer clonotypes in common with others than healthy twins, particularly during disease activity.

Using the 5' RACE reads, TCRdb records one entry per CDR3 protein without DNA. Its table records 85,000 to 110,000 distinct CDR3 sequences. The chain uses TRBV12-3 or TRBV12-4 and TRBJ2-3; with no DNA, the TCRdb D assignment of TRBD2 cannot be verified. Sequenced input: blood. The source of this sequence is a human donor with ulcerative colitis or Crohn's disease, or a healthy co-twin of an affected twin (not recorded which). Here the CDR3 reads CASSLLAGADTQYF.